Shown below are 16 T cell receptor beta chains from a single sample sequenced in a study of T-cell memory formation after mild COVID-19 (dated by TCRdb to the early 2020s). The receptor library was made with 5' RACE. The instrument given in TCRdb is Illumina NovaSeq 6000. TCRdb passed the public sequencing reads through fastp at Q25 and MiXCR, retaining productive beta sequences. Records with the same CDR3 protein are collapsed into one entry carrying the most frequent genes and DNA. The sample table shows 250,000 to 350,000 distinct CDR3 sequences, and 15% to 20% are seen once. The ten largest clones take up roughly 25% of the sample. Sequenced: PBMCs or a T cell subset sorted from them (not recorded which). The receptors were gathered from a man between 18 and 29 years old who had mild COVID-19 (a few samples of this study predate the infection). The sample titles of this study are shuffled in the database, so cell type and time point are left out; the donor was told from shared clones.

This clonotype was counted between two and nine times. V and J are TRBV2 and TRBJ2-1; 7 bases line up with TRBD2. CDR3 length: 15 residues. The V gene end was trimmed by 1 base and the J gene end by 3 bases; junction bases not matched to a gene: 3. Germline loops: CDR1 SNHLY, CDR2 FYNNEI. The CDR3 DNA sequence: TGTGCCAGCAGTGAAGTGGGGGGGGACTACAATGAGCAGTTCTTC. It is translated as CASSEVGGDYNEQFF.

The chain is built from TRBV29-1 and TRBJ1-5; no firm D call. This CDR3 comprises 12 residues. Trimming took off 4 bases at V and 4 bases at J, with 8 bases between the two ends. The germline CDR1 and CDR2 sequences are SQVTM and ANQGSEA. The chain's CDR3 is CSVGEVNQPQHF. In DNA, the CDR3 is TGCAGCGTTGGGGAGGTGAATCAGCCCCAGCATTTT.

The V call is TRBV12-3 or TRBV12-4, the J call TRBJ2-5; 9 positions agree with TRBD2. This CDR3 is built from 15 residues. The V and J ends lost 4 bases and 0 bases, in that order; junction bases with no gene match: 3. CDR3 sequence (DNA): TGTGCCAGCAGTTCTAGCGGGGCATACCAAGAGACCCAGTACTTC. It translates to CASSSSGAYQETQYF.

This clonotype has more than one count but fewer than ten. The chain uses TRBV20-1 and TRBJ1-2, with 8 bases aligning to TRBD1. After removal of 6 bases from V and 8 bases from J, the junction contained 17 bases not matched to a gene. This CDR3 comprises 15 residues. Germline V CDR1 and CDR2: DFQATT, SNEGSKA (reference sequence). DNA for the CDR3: TGCAGTGCCGCAAGGGCCGACAGGGGCTCAGGCGGCTACACCTTC. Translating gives CSAARADRGSGGYTF.

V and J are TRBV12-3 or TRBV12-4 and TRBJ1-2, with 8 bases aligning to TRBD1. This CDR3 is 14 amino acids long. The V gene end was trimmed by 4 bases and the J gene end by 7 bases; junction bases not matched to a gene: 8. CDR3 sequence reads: CASSSSGGAGGYTF. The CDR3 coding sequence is TGTGCCAGCAGTTCATCAGGGGGCGCGGGTGGCTACACCTTC.

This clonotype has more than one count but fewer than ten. CDR3: CASSLAGRHEQYF. The CDR3 region has the DNA TGTGCCAGCAGCTTGGCCGGGCGGCACGAGCAGTACTTC. The V call is TRBV7-6, the J call TRBJ2-7; the D is unclear. CDR1 and CDR2 (germline): SGHVS, FNYEAQ. V shed 3 bases and J shed 5 bases, with 11 bases lying between them. The CDR3 has 13 amino acids. The variable domain in full, completed from reference TRBV7-6 and TRBJ2-7, reads GAGVSQSPRYKVTKRGQDVALRCDPISGHVSLYWYRQALGQGPEFLTYFNYEAQQDKSGLPNDRFSAERPEGSISTLTIQRTEQRDSAMYRCASSLAGRHEQYFGPGTRLTVT.

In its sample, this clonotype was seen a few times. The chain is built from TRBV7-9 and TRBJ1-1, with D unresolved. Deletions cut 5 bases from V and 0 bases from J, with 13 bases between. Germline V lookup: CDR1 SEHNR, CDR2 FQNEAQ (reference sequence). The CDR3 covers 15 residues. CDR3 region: CASSLQAGMNTEAFF. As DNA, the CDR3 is TGTGCCAGCAGCCTGCAGGCGGGAATGAACACTGAAGCTTTCTTT.

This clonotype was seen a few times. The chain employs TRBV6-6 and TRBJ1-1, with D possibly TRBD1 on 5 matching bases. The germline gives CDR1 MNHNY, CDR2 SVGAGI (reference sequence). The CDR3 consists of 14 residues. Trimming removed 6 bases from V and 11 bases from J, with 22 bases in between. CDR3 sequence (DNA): TGTGCCAGCAGGGACCTCCAGGGTTTAAGCGGCGCTTTCTTT. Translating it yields CASRDLQGLSGAFF.

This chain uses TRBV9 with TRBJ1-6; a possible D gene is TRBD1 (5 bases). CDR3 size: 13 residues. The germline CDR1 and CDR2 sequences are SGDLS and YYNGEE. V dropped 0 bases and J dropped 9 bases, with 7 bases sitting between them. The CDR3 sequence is CASSVVGASPLHF. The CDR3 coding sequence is TGTGCCAGCAGCGTAGTAGGGGCTTCACCCCTCCACTTT. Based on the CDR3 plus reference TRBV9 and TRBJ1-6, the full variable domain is DSGVTQTPKHLITATGQRVTLRCSPRSGDLSVYWYQQSLDQGLQFLIQYYNGEERAKGNILERFSAQQFPDLHSELNLSSLELGDSALYFCASSVVGASPLHFGNGTRLTVT.

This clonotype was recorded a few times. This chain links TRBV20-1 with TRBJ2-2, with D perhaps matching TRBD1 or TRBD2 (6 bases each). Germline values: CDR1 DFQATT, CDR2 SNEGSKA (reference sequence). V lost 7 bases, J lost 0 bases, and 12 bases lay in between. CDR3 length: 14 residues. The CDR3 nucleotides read TGCAGTGTGACCGGGGGCGCGAACACCGGGGAGCTGTTTTTT. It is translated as CSVTGGANTGELFF.

CDR3 amino acids: CASSSTAGSQETQYF. CDR3 bases: TGTGCCAGCAGTTCAACAGCGGGGTCGCAAGAGACCCAGTACTTC. This sequence joins TRBV6-2 or TRBV6-3 and TRBJ2-5; 7 nucleotides line up with TRBD2. The CDR3 has 15 amino acids. Trimming at V came to 4 bases and at J to 2 bases, leaving 7 bases not matched to a gene. Germline lookup yields CDR1 MNHEY and CDR2 SVGEGT.

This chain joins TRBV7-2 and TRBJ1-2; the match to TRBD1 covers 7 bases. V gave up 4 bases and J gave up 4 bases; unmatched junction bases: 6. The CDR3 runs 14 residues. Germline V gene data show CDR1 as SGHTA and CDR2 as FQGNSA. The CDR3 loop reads CASSSQGGAYGYTF. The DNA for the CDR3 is TGTGCCAGCAGCTCTCAGGGGGGAGCCTATGGCTACACCTTC.

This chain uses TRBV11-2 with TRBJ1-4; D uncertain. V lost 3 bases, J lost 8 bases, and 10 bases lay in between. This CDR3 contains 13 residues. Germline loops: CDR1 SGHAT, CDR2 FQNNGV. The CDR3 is CASSLGLQEKLFF. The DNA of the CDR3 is TGTGCCAGCAGCTTGGGTCTCCAAGAAAAACTGTTTTTT.

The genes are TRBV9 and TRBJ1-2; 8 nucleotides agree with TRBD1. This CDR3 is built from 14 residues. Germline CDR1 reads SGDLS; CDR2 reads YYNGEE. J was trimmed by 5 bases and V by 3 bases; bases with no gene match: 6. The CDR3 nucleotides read TGTGCCAGCAGCGCGACAGGGGAGCCTTATGGCTACACCTTC. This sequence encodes CASSATGEPYGYTF.

The CDR3 DNA reads as TGTGCCAGCAGTGTCACTAGCGGGGGGGTTGGGGAGCAGTTCTTC. Residues: CASSVTSGGVGEQFF. The chain employs TRBV6-5 and TRBJ2-1, with 13 bases fitting TRBD2. With 5 bases clipped from V and 10 bases from J, the junction kept 8 bases outside the gene matches. Germline assignment: CDR1 MNHEY and CDR2 SVGAGI. The CDR3 extends over 15 amino acids.

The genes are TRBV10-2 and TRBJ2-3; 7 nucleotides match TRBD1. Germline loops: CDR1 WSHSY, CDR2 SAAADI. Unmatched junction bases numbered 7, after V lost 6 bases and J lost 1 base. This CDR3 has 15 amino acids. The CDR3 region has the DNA TGCGCCAGCAGGCAGACAGGGATTGGCACAGATACGCAGTATTTT. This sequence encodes CASRQTGIGTDTQYF.